These 28 T cell receptor beta chains were all obtained from the same sample, sequenced in a study of CD8+CD57+ T cells in acquired aplastic anemia. Whoever was chosen for sequencing had shown CD8+CD57+ cell expansion by flow cytometry. The template used for profiling TCR beta VDJ and CDR3 was genomic DNA. From the reads, TCRdb called clonotypes with MiXCR, one entry per CDR3 protein. The data show 180,000 or so distinct CDR3 sequences, roughly 60% seen once. Source material: sorted CD4+, CD8+, or CD8+CD57+ T cells (not recorded which) from PBMCs. The receptor source for this set is a human donor with aplastic anemia.

The chain recombines TRBV15 with TRBJ2-3; D remains unclear. Germline V gene data show CDR1 as LNHNV and CDR2 as YYDKDF (reference sequence). This CDR3 is built from 15 residues. V lost 0 bases, J lost 3 bases, and 10 bases lay in between. The CDR3 region is CATSRESRQTDTQYF. The DNA of the CDR3 is TGTGCCACCAGCAGAGAGTCTCGGCAGACAGATACGCAGTATTTT.

The CDR3 DNA reads TGTGCCAGCAGCCTTCCTAGTGAGCAGTTCTTC. This sequence encodes CASSLPSEQFF. The genes are TRBV7-8 and TRBJ2-1; D gene ambiguous. The germline CDR1 and CDR2 sequences are SGHVS and FQNEAQ. V lost 5 bases to trimming and J lost 9 bases, with 8 bases between them. The CDR3 is made up of 11 amino acids. Full variable domain (remainder filled in from reference TRBV7-8 and TRBJ2-1): GAGVSQSPRYKVAKRGQDVALRCDPISGHVSLFWYQQALGQGPEFLTYFQNEAQLDKSGLPSDRFFAERPEGSVSTLKIQRTQQEDSAVYLCASSLPSEQFFGPGTRLTVL.

In its sample, this clonotype was seen a few times. The V and J genes are TRBV2 and TRBJ2-3; D unclear. V was cut by 6 bases and J by 3 bases, with 19 bases left in between. Germline loops: CDR1 SNHLY, CDR2 FYNNEI. The CDR3 totals 16 residues. The CDR3 loop is CASRSTVLIRTDTQYF. The CDR3 DNA sequence: TGTGCCAGCAGGTCAACAGTCCTCATCCGTACAGATACGCAGTATTTT.

The chain recombines TRBV25-1 with TRBJ2-7, with D perhaps matching TRBD1 (6 bases). Looked up from germline, CDR1 is MGHDK and CDR2 is SYGVNS. Trimming shortened V by 6 bases and J by 4 bases, and 19 bases separated the two germline ends. This CDR3 comprises 15 residues. The CDR3 sequence: CASRGPQGLKYEQYF. The DNA of the CDR3 is TGTGCCAGCAGGGGCCCCCAGGGGCTGAAGTACGAGCAGTACTTC.

V is TRBV5-1 and J is TRBJ2-1, with 7 bases matching TRBD2. Unmatched junction bases numbered 8, after V lost 0 bases and J lost 5 bases. Germline V gives CDR1 SGHRS, CDR2 YFSETQ. The CDR3 contains 16 residues. The CDR3 DNA is TGCGCCAGCAGCTTGGAGATATTGCTAGCGGACAATGAGCAGTTCTTC. This sequence encodes CASSLEILLADNEQFF.

The rearrangement joins TRBV25-1 to TRBJ2-5; 8 bases fit TRBD2. CDR3 length equals 15 residues. Germline loops: CDR1 MGHDK, CDR2 SYGVNS. V trimming: 6 bases; J trimming: 4 bases; junction bases outside the gene matches: 10. CDR3 residues: CASRDPGTSGETQYF. CDR3 bases: TGTGCCAGCAGGGACCCGGGGACTAGTGGAGAGACCCAGTACTTC.

CDR3 loop: CAISLGALYGYTF. The CDR3, as DNA: TGTGCCATCAGCCTCGGGGCGCTCTATGGCTACACCTTC. The chain is built from TRBV6-5 and TRBJ1-2; tentative D call: TRBD1 (5 bases). V lost 10 bases and J lost 4, with 16 bases in between. Germline values: CDR1 MNHEY, CDR2 SVGAGI. The CDR3 sequence is 13 residues long.

This chain connects TRBV13 to TRBJ2-5; D call uncertain. Germline CDR1 and CDR2: PRHDT and FYEKMQ (reference sequence). CDR3 size: 15 residues. V was clipped by 4 bases and J by 1 base, with 13 bases between them. CDR3 nucleotides: TGTGCCAGCAGCTCCCAACCCGGAACCCAAGAGACCCAGTACTTC. It yields the protein CASSSQPGTQETQYF.

The chain carries TRBV7-2 and TRBJ2-7; 7 positions agree with TRBD1. The CDR3 loop spans 12 amino acids. Looked up from germline, CDR1 is SGHTA and CDR2 is FQGNSA. Trimming cost V 4 bases and J 6 bases; bases outside gene matches: 3. The CDR3 DNA sequence: TGTGCCAGCAGCTCCACAGGGGCCGAGCAGTACTTC. Protein: CASSSTGAEQYF.

The sample holds a few counts of this clonotype. In DNA form, the CDR3 reads TGTGCCAGCAGACAACAGGGATACAATGAGCAGTTCTTC. Translating it yields CASRQQGYNEQFF. The V call is TRBV11-2, the J call TRBJ2-1; tentatively, D is TRBD1 (6 bases). CDR1 is SGHAT, CDR2 FQNNGV, per germline. Trimming stripped 6 bases from V and 4 bases from J, with 10 bases between. The CDR3 covers 13 residues.

This clonotype was observed a handful of times. CDR3 in DNA: TGTGCCAGCAGTGAACTAGCGGGGGGGAACACCGGGGAGCTGTTTTTT. Protein product: CASSELAGGNTGELFF. The V call is TRBV6-1, the J call TRBJ2-2, with 11 bases identical to TRBD2. In germline, CDR1 is MNHNS, CDR2 SASEGT. V shed 2 bases and J 1 base; nucleotides not matched to a gene: 0. The CDR3 covers 16 residues.

The V gene is TRBV20-1, the J gene TRBJ2-7; no clear D. The germline CDR1 and CDR2 sequences are DFQATT and SNEGSKA (reference sequence). The length of the CDR3 is 15 residues. Deletions cut 0 bases from V and 0 bases from J, with 12 bases between. CDR3 DNA sequence: TGCAGTGCTAGAGAAAGGCGGACGAGCTCCTACGAGCAGTACTTC. Translated: CSARERRTSSYEQYF.

Here the CDR3 reads CASTRLTGVGSEAFF. CDR3 nucleotides: TGTGCCAGCACTCGCCTTACAGGGGTCGGGTCTGAAGCTTTCTTT. The chain carries TRBV7-2 and TRBJ1-1; 7 nucleotides line up with TRBD1. V gave up 7 bases and J gave up 6 bases; unmatched junction bases: 14. The germline V gene has CDR1 SGHTA and CDR2 FQGNSA. CDR3 length: 15 amino acids.

This clonotype has just a few counts. The V call is TRBV25-1, the J call TRBJ1-1; a weak D match, TRBD1 (6 bases). This CDR3 contains 15 residues. The germline gives CDR1 MGHDK, CDR2 SYGVNS. V shed 6 bases and J shed 7 bases, with 21 bases lying between them. Written as DNA, the CDR3 is TGTGCCAGCAGGACCGACCAAACAGGACAGCTTGAAGCTTTCTTT. It encodes CASRTDQTGQLEAFF.

The sample holds many counts of this clonotype. The rearrangement uses TRBV9 and TRBJ1-1; 7 nucleotides line up with TRBD1. The junction had 15 bases not matched to a gene; V was cut back by 3 bases and J by 1 base. The germline CDR1 and CDR2 sequences are SGDLS and YYNGEE. The CDR3 consists of 18 residues. The CDR3 region is CASSGEGAPVHTNTEAFF. The CDR3, as DNA: TGTGCCAGCAGCGGAGAGGGGGCTCCGGTTCACACGAACACTGAAGCTTTCTTT.

The J gene is TRBJ2-3, the V gene TRBV6-1, with 10 bases that match TRBD2. The CDR3 has 15 amino acids. Germline CDR1 and CDR2: MNHNS and SASEGT. J lost 0 bases, V lost 7 bases, and 4 bases had no gene match. This chain's CDR3 is CASIRLAGSTDTQYF. DNA for the CDR3: TGTGCCAGCATTAGACTAGCGGGTAGCACAGATACGCAGTATTTT.

The rearrangement joins TRBV10-3 to TRBJ2-7; either TRBD1 or TRBD2 may supply D (6 bases each). CDR1 and CDR2 (germline): ENHRY, SYGVKD. The CDR3 consists of 14 residues. Trimming pared 10 bases from V and 3 bases from J, leaving 19 bases between. The CDR3 loop is CASSGTGRLYEQYF. The CDR3 bases are TGTGCCAGCAGCGGCACAGGGAGGCTCTACGAGCAGTACTTC.

The gene calls are TRBV7-2 and TRBJ2-7, with D hard to call. Between the trimmed V and J ends, which lost 5 bases and 4 bases, there was a span of 9 bases. Germline lookup yields CDR1 SGHTA and CDR2 FQGNSA. This CDR3 spans 12 amino acids. The CDR3 DNA sequence: TGTGCCAGCAGCCTTATACAGTACGAGCAGTACTTC. Translating gives CASSLIQYEQYF.

This clonotype was detected ten times or more. This rearrangement joins TRBV10-3 to TRBJ1-1, with D perhaps matching TRBD1 (6 bases). Trimming left V 4 bases short and J 4 bases short, with 13 bases between. The CDR3 covers 14 residues. From germline, CDR1 is ENHRY and CDR2 SYGVKD. CDR3 in DNA: TGTGCCATCAGTGCAAGTACAGGGACCACTGAAGCTTTCTTT. Protein sequence: CAISASTGTTEAFF.

This clonotype showed up just a few times. The CDR3 reads CAISELGQGSFEQYF. The CDR3 coding sequence is TGTGCCATCAGTGAGTTGGGACAGGGATCGTTCGAGCAGTACTTC. The chain employs TRBV10-3 and TRBJ2-7; 9 nucleotides align to TRBD1. This CDR3 comprises 15 residues. Germline CDR1 ENHRY, CDR2 SYGVKD. Trimming cost V 1 base and J 6 bases; bases outside gene matches: 7.

This clonotype was counted a few times. The V and J genes are TRBV7-8 and TRBJ2-1; no definite D call. The V gene's germline CDR1 is SGHVS and CDR2 FQNEAQ. The V gene lost 1 base and the J gene lost 6 bases, with 13 bases spanning the gap. The CDR3 is 15 amino acids. CDR3 sequence (DNA): TGTGCCAGCAGCTTAGGAAGGAACTGGGTCAATGAGCAGTTCTTC. Translating gives CASSLGRNWVNEQFF.

In this sample, this clonotype turned up a few times. V is TRBV6-6 and J is TRBJ2-1; TRBD1 matches 8 bases. Per the germline V gene, CDR1 is MNHNY and CDR2 is SVGAGI (reference sequence). The CDR3 totals 14 residues. V lost 5 bases, J lost 0 bases, and 0 bases stayed unmatched. CDR3 in amino acids: CASSGQGSYNEQFF. The CDR3, as DNA: TGTGCCAGCAGTGGACAGGGCTCCTACAATGAGCAGTTCTTC.

The chain recombines TRBV7-6 with TRBJ2-7; D is uncertain. The germline gives CDR1 SGHVS, CDR2 FNYEAQ. V was pared by 1 base and J by 3 bases, with 10 bases between. The CDR3 runs to 14 residues. The CDR3 region is CASSLEPNSYEQYF. The DNA of the CDR3 is TGTGCCAGCAGCTTAGAACCCAACAGCTACGAGCAGTACTTC.

This clonotype occurred many times. V gene TRBV10-3 combines with J gene TRBJ2-1; TRBD2 aligns across 8 bases. The CDR3 spans 15 residues. The germline V gene encodes CDR1 ENHRY and CDR2 SYGVKD. The V segment lost 2 bases and the J segment 5 bases; nucleotides outside the gene matches: 5. CDR3 sequence (DNA): TGTGCCATCAGTGAGGCATCGGGGGGGGACAATGAGCAGTTCTTC. Translated, it gives CAISEASGGDNEQFF.

There are a few counts of this clonotype. V usage is TRBV20-1 and J usage is TRBJ1-1, with a weak D call TRBD1 (5 bases). Trimming cost V 5 bases and J 3 bases, with 19 bases left between them. Per germline, CDR1 DFQATT and CDR2 SNEGSKA (reference sequence). The CDR3 spans 15 residues. The CDR3 reads CSAGKDGREDTEAFF. The CDR3 DNA sequence: TGCAGTGCTGGGAAGGATGGCAGGGAGGACACTGAAGCTTTCTTT.

The J gene is TRBJ2-1, the V gene TRBV10-3, with 9 bases lining up with TRBD2. Germline CDR1 ENHRY, CDR2 SYGVKD. V was pared by 10 bases and J by 1 base, with 11 bases of the junction left unmatched. The length of the CDR3 is 16 residues. The DNA of the CDR3 is TGTGCCAACTCAGGGGATAGCGGGAGTTCCTACAATGAGCAGTTCTTC. This encodes CANSGDSGSSYNEQFF.

The V call is TRBV2, the J call TRBJ2-3; D assignment may be TRBD1 or TRBD2 (5 bases each). Trimming took 7 bases from V and 0 from J, leaving 26 bases between them. The CDR3 sequence is 19 residues long. Germline CDR1 is SNHLY and CDR2 is FYNNEI. CDR3 nucleotides: TGTGCCAGCAAGAATTTCGGGACCCCTTGGGGCAATAGCACAGATACGCAGTATTTT. It is translated as CASKNFGTPWGNSTDTQYF.

The rearrangement uses TRBV7-2 and TRBJ2-1; 12 bases align to TRBD2. The CDR3 totals 16 residues. Germline lookup yields CDR1 SGHTA and CDR2 FQGNSA. V lost 6 bases and J lost 0; bases outside the gene matches: 3. The CDR3 sequence is CASRLTSGSSYNEQFF. CDR3 in DNA: TGTGCCAGCAGGTTGACTAGCGGGAGCTCCTACAATGAGCAGTTCTTC.